A selection of T cell receptor beta chains follows, all from one sample in a study of T cell changes during pregnancy in multiple sclerosis. Libraries were prepared by immunoSEQ multiplex PCR; TCRdb keeps only in-frame clonotypes and omits some of them. The data contain more than 90,000 clones, 75% to 95% of them singletons. The source was peripheral blood, collected in the second trimester of pregnancy. The receptors were gathered from a female donor with multiple sclerosis, enrolled in a pregnancy study. CDR3s include the opening cysteine and the closing phenylalanine or tryptophan. Each record gives: J gene, D gene, V gene, clone size, CDR3 protein, CDR3 DNA. A D gene is named only where the DNA matches it firmly. Clone size appears in some rows only: once, few, many, or a class for an expanded clone.

j_call: TRBJ2-7; d_call: TRBD1; v_call: TRBV19; clone_size: -; cdr3_aa: CASSGGTGPYEQYF; cdr3_nt: TGTGCCAGTAGTGGCGGGACAGGGCCCTACGAGCAGTACTTC
j_call: TRBJ2-7; d_call: TRBD2; v_call: TRBV5-1; clone_size: -; cdr3_aa: CASSPWTSGRARDEQYF; cdr3_nt: TGCGCCAGCAGCCCATGGACTAGCGGGAGGGCTAGAGACGAGCAGTACTTC
j_call: TRBJ2-7; d_call: -; v_call: TRBV9; clone_size: -; cdr3_aa: CASNPGFPGEQYF; cdr3_nt: TGTGCCAGCAACCCCGGGTTCCCGGGCGAGCAGTACTTC
j_call: TRBJ1-1; d_call: -; v_call: TRBV14; clone_size: -; cdr3_aa: CASSPRLGGAKSEAFF; cdr3_nt: TGTGCCAGCAGCCCCCGGCTAGGGGGGGCTAAATCTGAAGCTTTCTTT
j_call: TRBJ2-2; d_call: TRBD2; v_call: TRBV28; clone_size: -; cdr3_aa: CASRGLAGRGNTGELFF; cdr3_nt: TGTGCCAGCAGGGGACTAGCGGGCCGAGGGAACACCGGGGAGCTGTTTTTT
j_call: TRBJ1-1; d_call: -; v_call: TRBV19; clone_size: -; cdr3_aa: CASSIGGRGNTEAFF; cdr3_nt: TGTGCCAGTAGTATAGGGGGCAGGGGAAACACTGAAGCTTTCTTT
j_call: TRBJ2-7; d_call: TRBD2; v_call: TRBV5-3; clone_size: -; cdr3_aa: CARKRTSAREQYF; cdr3_nt: TGTGCCAGAAAACGCACTAGCGCGAGGGAGCAGTACTTC
j_call: TRBJ2-7; d_call: TRBD1; v_call: TRBV5-1; clone_size: -; cdr3_aa: CASSFGTGTVTYEQYF; cdr3_nt: TGCGCCAGCAGCTTTGGGACCGGGACAGTTACCTACGAGCAGTACTTC
j_call: TRBJ1-4; d_call: TRBD1; v_call: TRBV29-1; clone_size: -; cdr3_aa: CSATGRGEKLFF; cdr3_nt: TGCAGCGCGACAGGGAGAGGTGAAAAACTGTTTTTT
j_call: TRBJ2-3; d_call: -; v_call: TRBV30; clone_size: -; cdr3_aa: CAWSVRLAMADTQYF; cdr3_nt: TGTGCCTGGAGTGTACGTCTAGCCATGGCGGATACGCAGTATTTT
j_call: TRBJ1-5; d_call: -; v_call: TRBV7-6; clone_size: -; cdr3_aa: CASSLGQGSGQPQHF; cdr3_nt: TGTGCCAGCAGCTTAGGGCAGGGCTCGGGTCAGCCCCAGCATTTT
j_call: TRBJ1-1; d_call: -; v_call: TRBV7-2; clone_size: once; cdr3_aa: CASSLGHSFKNTEAFF; cdr3_nt: TGTGCCAGCAGCTTAGGGCACAGTTTTAAGAACACTGAAGCTTTCTTT